What follows are 9 T cell receptor beta chains derived from one specimen sequenced in a study of blood T cell repertoires in COVID-19. Sequencing was performed with immunoSEQ multiplex PCR; in TCRdb, only in-frame clones are kept and a portion is missing. The repertoire holds 250,000 to 300,000 clones, around 91% seen once, with approximately 13% in the top ten. The specimen sequenced was peripheral blood. These receptors were collected from a woman in her sixties with acute or convalescent COVID-19.

J is TRBJ2-2 and V is TRBV18; D might be TRBD1 (6 bases). The CDR3 has 15 residues. The V end was cut by 4 bases, the J end by 3 bases, with 12 bases between. Germline CDR1 is KGHSH and CDR2 is LQKENI. CDR3 sequence (DNA): TGTGCCAGCTCACGGCAGGGGCAGTACACCGGGGAGCTGTTTTTT. Protein: CASSRQGQYTGELFF. The full variable domain, its missing parts supplied by reference TRBV18 and TRBJ2-2, is NAGVMQNPRHLVRRRGQEARLRCSPMKGHSHVYWYRQLPEEGLKFMVYLQKENIIDESGMPKERFSAEFPKEGPSILRIQQVVRGDSAAYFCASSRQGQYTGELFFGEGSRLTVL.

The rearrangement uses TRBV5-4 and TRBJ1-2, with D tentatively TRBD1 (6 bases). Trimming cost V 4 bases and J 2 bases, with 12 bases left between them. Germline assignment: CDR1 SGHNT and CDR2 YYREEE (reference sequence). CDR3 length equals 14 residues. CDR3 nucleotide sequence: TGTGCCAGCAGCCCGTCCACAGGGAACTATGGCTACACCTTC. Its protein is CASSPSTGNYGYTF. Full variable domain (rest looked up from reference TRBV5-4 and TRBJ1-2): ETGVTQSPTHLIKTRGQQVTLRCSSQSGHNTVSWYQQALGQGPQFIFQYYREEENGRGNFPPRFSGLQFPNYSSELNVNALELDDSALYLCASSPSTGNYGYTFGSGTRLTVV.

In DNA form, the CDR3 reads TGTGCCAGCAGTTCTAGTACCGGGGAGCTGTTTTTT. Its protein product is CASSSSTGELFF. The V gene is TRBV12-3 or TRBV12-4, the J gene TRBJ2-2; D gene ambiguous. The CDR3 sequence is 12 residues long. V was cut by 4 bases and J by 5 bases, with 5 bases left in between.

The chain has TRBV9 and TRBJ2-2; D may be TRBD2 (5 bases). This CDR3 region has 16 residues. With 4 bases removed from V and 0 bases from J, the gap between germline ends came to 13 bases. Germline values: CDR1 SGDLS, CDR2 YYNGEE. Here the CDR3 DNA reads TGTGCCAGCAGCCCCCGGACTTACGCGAACACCGGGGAGCTGTTTTTT. As protein: CASSPRTYANTGELFF.

This sequence joins TRBV7-9 and TRBJ1-4; D possibly corresponds to TRBD1 (6 bases). Germline V lookup: CDR1 SEHNR, CDR2 FQNEAQ (reference sequence). The V and J ends lost 0 bases and 3 bases respectively, with 8 bases between them. The length of the CDR3 is 15 residues. The DNA for the CDR3 is TGTGCCAGCAGCTTAGCAGGGGGACCTAATGAAAAACTGTTTTTT. Protein product: CASSLAGGPNEKLFF.

This clone has more than one count but fewer than ten. J is TRBJ1-3 and V is TRBV6-5; TRBD1 is a possible D gene (5 bases). Between the trimmed V and J ends, which lost 0 bases and 0 bases, there was a span of 9 bases. The CDR3 spans 16 residues. The germline CDR1 and CDR2 sequences are MNHEY and SVGAGI. The CDR3 DNA is TGTGCCAGCAGTTACTCCGGACACCCCTCTGGAAACACCATATATTTT. It yields the protein CASSYSGHPSGNTIYF.

This chain links TRBV19 with TRBJ1-2; TRBD1 is a possible D gene (5 bases). V was shortened by 10 bases and J by 0 bases, with 15 bases between the two germline ends. There are 14 residues in the CDR3. Looked up from germline, CDR1 is LNHDA and CDR2 is SQIVND (reference sequence). The CDR3 coding sequence is TGTGCCACCAGGGTGGTCGGAGCTAACTATGGCTACACCTTC. Its protein is CATRVVGANYGYTF.

The chain is built from TRBV29-1 and TRBJ1-2, with 7 bases lining up with TRBD1. CDR1 and CDR2 from the germline V gene are SQVTM and ANQGSEA. The CDR3 is made up of 12 amino acids. With V trimmed by 5 bases and J by 5 bases, 5 bases remained unmatched. In DNA, the CDR3 is TGCAGCGTTCAGGGGGGTCAGTATGGCTACACCTTC. Translating it yields CSVQGGQYGYTF.

The V gene is TRBV27, the J gene TRBJ1-4; 9 bases align to TRBD1. The V gene's germline CDR1 is MNHEY and CDR2 SMNVEV (reference sequence). The CDR3 loop spans 14 amino acids. J was trimmed by 8 bases and V by 4 bases; bases with no gene match: 5. The CDR3 spells CASSWTGAGEKLFF. The CDR3 nucleotides read TGTGCCAGCAGTTGGACAGGGGCGGGGGAAAAACTGTTTTTT.